The 4 T cell receptor beta chains below come from one sample, sequenced in a study of blood T cell repertoires in COVID-19. Libraries were prepared by immunoSEQ multiplex PCR; TCRdb keeps only in-frame clonotypes and omits some of them. The sample carries about 86,000 clones, approximately 88% recorded once. Input material: peripheral blood. Every receptor here comes from a woman of 80 years or more with active or convalescent COVID-19.

The chain employs TRBV7-9 and TRBJ2-1, with D possibly being TRBD2 (6 bases). CDR1 is SEHNR and CDR2 is FQNEAQ in the germline V gene (reference sequence). V was clipped by 5 bases and J by 6 bases, with 20 bases between them. The CDR3 is 16 residues long. Here the CDR3 reads CASSPPGAPLPNEQFF. DNA for the CDR3: TGTGCCAGCAGCCCCCCGGGAGCTCCTCTGCCCAATGAGCAGTTCTTC.

In this sample, this clone turned up once. The rearrangement links TRBV7-6 to TRBJ1-4; 7 nucleotides match TRBD1. The CDR3 extends over 18 amino acids. Germline CDR1 SGHVS, CDR2 FNYEAQ. V gave up 3 bases and J gave up 0 bases; unmatched junction bases: 10. DNA of the CDR3: TGTGCCAGCAGCTTTCCAGGGGGACTCCCCGCAACTAATGAAAAACTGTTTTTT. Protein sequence: CASSFPGGLPATNEKLFF. Based on the CDR3 plus reference TRBV7-6 and TRBJ1-4, the full variable domain is GAGVSQSPRYKVTKRGQDVALRCDPISGHVSLYWYRQALGQGPEFLTYFNYEAQQDKSGLPNDRFSAERPEGSISTLTIQRTEQRDSAMYRCASSFPGGLPATNEKLFFGSGTQLSVL.

The chain employs TRBV21-1 and TRBJ2-4; the listed D gene, TRBD2, was not tested against the DNA. TRBV21-1 is a known pseudogene. The CDR3 extends over 13 amino acids. The CDR3 DNA sequence: TGTGCCAGCAGCAACTGGGAGGGAAACATTCAGTACTTC. Protein product: CASSNWEGNIQYF.

The chain employs TRBV7-2 and TRBJ1-1, with a tentative D call TRBD1 (5 bases). The CDR3 sequence is 13 residues long. The ends were cut back, 4 bases at V and 4 bases at J, with 10 bases in the middle. CDR1 is SGHTA and CDR2 is FQGNSA in the germline V gene. This CDR3 is CASSSSGFTEAFF. CDR3 coding DNA: TGTGCCAGCAGCTCATCAGGGTTCACTGAAGCTTTCTTT.